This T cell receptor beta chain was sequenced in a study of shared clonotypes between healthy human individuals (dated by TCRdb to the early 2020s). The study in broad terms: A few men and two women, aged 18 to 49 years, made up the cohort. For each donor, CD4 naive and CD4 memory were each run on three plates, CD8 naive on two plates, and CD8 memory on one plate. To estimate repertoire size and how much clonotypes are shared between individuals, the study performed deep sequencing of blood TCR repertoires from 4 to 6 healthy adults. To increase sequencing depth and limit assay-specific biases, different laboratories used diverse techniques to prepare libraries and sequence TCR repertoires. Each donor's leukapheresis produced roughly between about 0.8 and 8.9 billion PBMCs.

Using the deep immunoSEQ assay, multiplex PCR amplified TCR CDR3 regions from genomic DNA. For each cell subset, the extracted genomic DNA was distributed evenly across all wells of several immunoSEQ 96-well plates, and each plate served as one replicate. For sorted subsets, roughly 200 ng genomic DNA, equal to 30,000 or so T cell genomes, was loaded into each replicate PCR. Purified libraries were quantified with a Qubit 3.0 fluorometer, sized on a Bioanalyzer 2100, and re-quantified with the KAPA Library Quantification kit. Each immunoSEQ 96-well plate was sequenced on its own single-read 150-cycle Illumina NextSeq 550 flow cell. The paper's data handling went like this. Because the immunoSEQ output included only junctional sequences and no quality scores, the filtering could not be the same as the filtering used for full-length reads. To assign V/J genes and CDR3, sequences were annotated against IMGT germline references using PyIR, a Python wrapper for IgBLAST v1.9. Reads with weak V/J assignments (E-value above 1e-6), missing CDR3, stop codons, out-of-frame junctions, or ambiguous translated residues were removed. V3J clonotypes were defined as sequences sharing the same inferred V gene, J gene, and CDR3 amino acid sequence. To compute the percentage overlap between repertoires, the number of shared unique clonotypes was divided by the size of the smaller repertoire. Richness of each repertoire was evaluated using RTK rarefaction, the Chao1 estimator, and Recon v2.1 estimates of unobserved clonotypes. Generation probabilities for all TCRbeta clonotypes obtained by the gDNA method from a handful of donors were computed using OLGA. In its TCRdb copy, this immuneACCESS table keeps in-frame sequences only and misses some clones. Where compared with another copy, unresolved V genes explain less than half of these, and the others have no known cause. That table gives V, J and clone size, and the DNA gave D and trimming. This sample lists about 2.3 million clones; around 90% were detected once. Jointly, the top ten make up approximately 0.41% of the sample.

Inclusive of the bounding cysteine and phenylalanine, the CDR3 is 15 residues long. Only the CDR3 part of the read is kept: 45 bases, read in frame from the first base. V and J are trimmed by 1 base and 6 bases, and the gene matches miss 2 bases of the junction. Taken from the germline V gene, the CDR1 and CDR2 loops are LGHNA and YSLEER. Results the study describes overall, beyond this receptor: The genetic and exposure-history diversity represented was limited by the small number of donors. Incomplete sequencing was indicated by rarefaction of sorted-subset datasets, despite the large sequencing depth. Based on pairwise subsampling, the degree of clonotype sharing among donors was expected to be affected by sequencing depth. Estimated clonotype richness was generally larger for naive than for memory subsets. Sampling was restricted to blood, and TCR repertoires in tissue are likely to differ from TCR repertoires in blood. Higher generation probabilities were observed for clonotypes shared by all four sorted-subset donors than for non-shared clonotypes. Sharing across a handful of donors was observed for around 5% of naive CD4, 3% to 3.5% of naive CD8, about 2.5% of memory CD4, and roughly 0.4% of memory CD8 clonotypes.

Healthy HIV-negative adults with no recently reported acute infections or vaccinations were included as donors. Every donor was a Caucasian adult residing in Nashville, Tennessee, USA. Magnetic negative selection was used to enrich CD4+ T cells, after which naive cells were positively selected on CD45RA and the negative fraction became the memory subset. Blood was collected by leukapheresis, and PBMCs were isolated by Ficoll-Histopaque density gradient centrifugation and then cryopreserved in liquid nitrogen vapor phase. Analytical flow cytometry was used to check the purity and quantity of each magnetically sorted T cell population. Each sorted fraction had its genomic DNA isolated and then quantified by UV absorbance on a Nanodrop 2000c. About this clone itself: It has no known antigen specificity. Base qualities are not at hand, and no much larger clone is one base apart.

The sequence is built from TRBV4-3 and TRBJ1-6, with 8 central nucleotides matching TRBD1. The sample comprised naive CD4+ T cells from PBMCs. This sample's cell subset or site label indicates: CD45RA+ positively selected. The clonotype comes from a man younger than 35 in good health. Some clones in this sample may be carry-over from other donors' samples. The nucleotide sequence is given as TGCGCCAGCAGCCAAGTGACAGGGGCTAATTCACCCCTCCACTTT. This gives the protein CASSQVTGANSPLHF.